The 26 T cell receptor beta chains listed next were all sequenced from one sample in a study of TIL therapy for anti-PD-1-resistant metastatic lung cancer. The time point: pre-treatment sample, taken before nivolumab and TIL therapy. Sequencing used immunoSEQ v3. Using immunoSEQ multiplex PCR, the repertoire was profiled, and TCRdb retains in-frame clones only, with some absent. The data hold approximately 16,000 clones, with roughly 88% observed a single time. The source was blood, collected at baseline. These TCRs come from a person aged 25-85 years with non-small cell lung cancer.

V is TRBV28 and J is TRBJ1-2, with a weak D call TRBD1 (5 bases). The CDR3 is made up of 15 amino acids. Germline CDR1 reads MDHEN; CDR2 reads SYDVKM. Trimming removed 2 bases at V and 1 base at J, with 11 bases between. This CDR3 reads CASSLGRVYNYGYTF. The CDR3 DNA is TGTGCCAGCAGTTTAGGCAGGGTTTATAACTATGGCTACACCTTC.

The chain joins TRBV15 to TRBJ2-1; D unresolved. V lost 3 bases, J lost 15 bases, and 18 bases lay in between. This CDR3 region has 13 residues. Germline V gene lookup returns CDR1 LNHNV and CDR2 YYDKDF (reference sequence). CDR3 residues: CATSRETGVSLFF. CDR3 DNA: TGTGCCACCAGCAGGGAAACTGGCGTTAGTCTGTTCTTC.

This rearrangement joins TRBV21-1 to TRBJ1-4; the DNA was not used to check the table's D call, TRBD1. TRBV21-1 corresponds to a pseudogene. The CDR3 runs 13 residues. In DNA, the CDR3 is TGTGCCAGCAGCCACAGGGGGCGCGTAAAACTGTTTTTT. Translation gives CASSHRGRVKLFF.

This chain uses TRBV7-8 with TRBJ2-2; D may be TRBD1 or TRBD2 (5 bases each). This CDR3 has 16 amino acids. The V gene lost 6 bases and the J gene lost 1 base, with 15 bases spanning the gap. The germline V gene has CDR1 SGHVS and CDR2 FQNEAQ. CDR3 bases: TGTGCCAGCAGTTACCGGGACCCACGGAACACCGGGGAGCTGTTTTTT. It translates to CASSYRDPRNTGELFF.

J is TRBJ1-3 and V is TRBV4-1; no reliable D call. Per the germline V gene, CDR1 is MGHRA and CDR2 is YSYEKL. The CDR3 extends over 15 amino acids. Trimming left V 0 bases short and J 4 bases short, with 10 bases between. The CDR3 sequence: CASSQDPTVGNTIYF. CDR3 sequence (DNA): TGCGCCAGCAGCCAAGATCCGACGGTCGGAAACACCATATATTTT.

The chain recombines TRBV7-3 with TRBJ2-3; D is possibly TRBD2 (6 bases). The CDR3 has 13 residues. V was cut by 8 bases and J by 3 bases, with 12 bases left in between. Germline CDR1 is SGHTA and CDR2 is FQGTGA. CDR3 in amino acids: CASGRERTDTQYF. The CDR3 DNA reads as TGTGCCAGCGGACGGGAGCGGACAGATACGCAGTATTTT.

The gene calls are TRBV15 and TRBJ2-2; D unresolved. The CDR3 is 13 residues long. V shed 2 bases and J shed 7 bases, with 8 bases lying between them. Per germline, CDR1 LNHNV and CDR2 YYDKDF (reference sequence). The DNA of the CDR3 is TGTGCCACCAGCAGAAGTTTTTACGGGGAGCTGTTTTTT. The encoded protein is CATSRSFYGELFF.

This chain uses TRBV30 with TRBJ1-5; D remains ambiguous. The germline V gene has CDR1 GTSNPN and CDR2 SVGIG (reference sequence). Deletions cut 2 bases from V and 0 bases from J, with 8 bases between. The CDR3 spans 14 residues. The chain's CDR3 is CAWSSGYSNQPQHF. CDR3 sequence (DNA): TGTGCCTGGAGTTCTGGATATAGCAATCAGCCCCAGCATTTT.

This clone counts as large. V gene TRBV4-1 combines with J gene TRBJ1-5; no clear D. Germline CDR1 reads MGHRA; CDR2 reads YSYEKL. There are 14 residues in the CDR3. Trimming left V 1 base short and J 6 bases short, with 10 bases between. The CDR3 region has the DNA TGCGCCAGCAGCCAAGGTTTCACGGGTCAGCCCCAGCATTTT. Translated, it gives CASSQGFTGQPQHF.

A single count supports this clone. The chain joins TRBV5-5 to TRBJ1-3; D gene unclear. Trimming shortened V by 0 bases and J by 3 bases, and 13 bases separated the two germline ends. CDR1 SGHKS and CDR2 YYEKEE come from the germline V gene (reference sequence). This CDR3 region has 16 residues. The CDR3 protein is CASSLGLGIGGNTIYF. Written as DNA, the CDR3 is TGTGCCAGCAGCTTGGGGCTCGGGATCGGTGGAAACACCATATATTTT.

The chain carries TRBV6-7 and TRBJ2-2; 10 positions agree with TRBD1. TRBV6-7 is an ORF, and what it does is uncertain. The CDR3 contains 17 residues. The J segment lost 0 bases and the V segment lost 0 bases, leaving 1 base of the junction unmatched. The CDR3 here is CASSYSGTGANTGELFF. CDR3 nucleotide sequence: TGTGCCAGCAGTTACTCTGGGACAGGGGCGAACACCGGGGAGCTGTTTTTT.

The genes are TRBV19 and TRBJ1-5; TRBD1 matches at 7 bases. The CDR3 has 15 residues. Trimming at V came to 3 bases and at J to 4 bases, leaving 6 bases not matched to a gene. CDR1 is LNHDA, CDR2 SQIVND, per germline (reference sequence). The chain's CDR3 is CASSMWQGENQPQHF. The CDR3 nucleotides read TGTGCCAGTAGTATGTGGCAGGGGGAGAATCAGCCCCAGCATTTT. Full variable domain (remainder filled in from reference TRBV19 and TRBJ1-5): DGGITQSPKYLFRKEGQNVTLSCEQNLNHDAMYWYRQDPGQGLRLIYYSQIVNDFQKGDIAEGYSVSREKKESFPLTVTSAQKNPTAFYLCASSMWQGENQPQHFGDGTRLSIL.

The V and J genes are TRBV5-1 and TRBJ2-7; possible D gene TRBD1, 5 bases. V gave up 2 bases and J gave up 2 bases, with 14 bases separating them. The CDR3 runs 15 residues. Looked up from germline, CDR1 is SGHRS and CDR2 is YFSETQ. The CDR3 region has the DNA TGCGCCAGCAGCTTAGGACACTCCGATGCCTACGAGCAGTACTTC. This encodes CASSLGHSDAYEQYF.

As concerns this clone: The sample has other DNA sequences that encode this CDR3 too. The genes are TRBV28 and TRBJ2-3, with 8 bases identical to TRBD2. CDR3 length: 15 amino acids. Unmatched junction bases numbered 2, after V lost 2 bases and J lost 1 base. Germline V gene lookup returns CDR1 MDHEN and CDR2 SYDVKM. CDR3: CASSLPGGGTDTQYF. The CDR3 nucleotides are TGTGCCAGCAGTTTACCGGGGGGGGGCACAGATACGCAGTATTTT. The full variable domain, completed using reference TRBV28 and TRBJ2-3, is DVKVTQSSRYLVKRTGEKVFLECVQDMDHENMFWYRQDPGLGLRLIYFSYDVKMKEKGDIPEGYSVSREKKERFSLILESASTNQTSMYLCASSLPGGGTDTQYFGPGTRLTVL.

This clone was counted between two and nine times. The rearrangement links TRBV11-2 to TRBJ2-2, with D tentatively TRBD1 or TRBD2 (5 bases each). Between the trimmed V and J ends, which lost 2 bases and 7 bases, there was a span of 14 bases. This CDR3 comprises 15 residues. Germline V gene data show CDR1 as SGHAT and CDR2 as FQNNGV. CDR3 in amino acids: CASSLYLGEYGELFF. The CDR3 DNA is TGTGCCAGCAGCTTATACTTGGGGGAGTACGGGGAGCTGTTTTTT.

This chain uses TRBV15 with TRBJ2-1; tentatively, D is TRBD2 (6 bases). This CDR3 spans 15 amino acids. Trimming took off 5 bases at V and 5 bases at J, with 16 bases between the two ends. The germline V gene encodes CDR1 LNHNV and CDR2 YYDKDF (reference sequence). CDR3 sequence (DNA): TGTGCCACCAGCCTCTCGGGGACTGGTCACAATGAGCAGTTCTTC. It is translated as CATSLSGTGHNEQFF.

The genes are TRBV6-1 and TRBJ2-7, with 9 bases identical to TRBD2. In germline, CDR1 is MNHNS, CDR2 SASEGT. Unmatched junction bases numbered 6, after V lost 11 bases and J lost 1 base. The CDR3 loop spans 13 amino acids. CDR3 bases: TGTGCCGCGGGGCGGGGGGGTTCCTACGAGCAGTACTTC. It specifies CAAGRGGSYEQYF.

The gene calls are TRBV29-1 and TRBJ1-1; D not certain. CDR1 is SQVTM, CDR2 ANQGSEA, per germline. CDR3 length equals 11 residues. V was clipped by 4 bases and J by 4 bases, with 7 bases between them. The CDR3 is CSVARVTEAFF. CDR3 coding DNA: TGCAGCGTTGCCAGAGTCACTGAAGCTTTCTTT.

This clone was counted a single time. V usage is TRBV9 and J usage is TRBJ2-1; 9 bases match TRBD1. The CDR3 contains 15 residues. Germline V gives CDR1 SGDLS, CDR2 YYNGEE. V dropped 6 bases and J dropped 8; count of bases not matched to a gene: 12. The DNA of the CDR3 is TGTGCCAGCACCAGAGAGGGGACAGGGCGCCATGAGCAGTTCTTC. Protein product: CASTREGTGRHEQFF. The full variable domain, completed using reference TRBV9 and TRBJ2-1, is DSGVTQTPKHLITATGQRVTLRCSPRSGDLSVYWYQQSLDQGLQFLIQYYNGEERAKGNILERFSAQQFPDLHSELNLSSLELGDSALYFCASTREGTGRHEQFFGPGTRLTVL.

The V call is TRBV19, the J call TRBJ1-2; D gene ambiguous. This CDR3 has 14 amino acids. Germline assignment: CDR1 LNHDA and CDR2 SQIVND (reference sequence). Trimming took 3 bases from V and 8 from J, leaving 16 bases between them. Written as DNA, the CDR3 is TGTGCCAGTAGTATTAAGAGCAGTCCGATGGGCTACACCTTC. As protein: CASSIKSSPMGYTF.

This clone was seen a handful of times. The chain uses TRBV28 and TRBJ2-6; TRBD1 agrees at 7 bases. The CDR3 spans 16 residues. With 4 bases clipped from V and 0 bases from J, the junction kept 3 bases outside the gene matches. CDR1 is MDHEN, CDR2 SYDVKM, per germline. CDR3 amino acids: CASSSGQFSGANVLTF. CDR3 bases: TGTGCCAGCAGTTCGGGACAGTTCTCTGGGGCCAACGTCCTGACTTTC.

V gene TRBV11-2 combines with J gene TRBJ1-4, with a weak D call TRBD1 (5 bases). Trimming removed 5 bases at V and 4 bases at J, with 11 bases between. The CDR3 runs to 14 residues. The V gene's germline CDR1 is SGHAT and CDR2 FQNNGV. CDR3 loop: CASSRGRLNEKLFF. DNA of the CDR3: TGTGCCAGCAGCCGGGGACGTCTTAATGAAAAACTGTTTTTT.

The chain is built from TRBV7-9 and TRBJ2-2, with no clear D. Trimming removed 5 bases at V and 2 bases at J, with 15 bases between. Germline lookup yields CDR1 SEHNR and CDR2 FQNEAQ (reference sequence). This CDR3 has 16 amino acids. CDR3 residues: CASSLRATINTGELFF. In nucleotides, the CDR3 is TGTGCCAGCAGCCTACGGGCAACGATTAACACCGGGGAGCTGTTTTTT.

The V call is TRBV6-1, the J call TRBJ1-1; D not certain. There are 12 residues in the CDR3. Per germline, CDR1 MNHNS and CDR2 SASEGT. The V gene lost 4 bases and the J gene lost 8 bases, with 11 bases spanning the gap. In DNA form, the CDR3 reads TGTGCCAGCAGTGTCGGTTGGGAGGAAGCTTTCTTT. Protein sequence: CASSVGWEEAFF.

CDR3 protein: CASSGTGGLHTIYF. The CDR3 DNA reads TGTGCCAGCAGCGGGACAGGGGGTCTCCACACCATATATTTT. This chain joins TRBV28 and TRBJ1-3; 11 bases line up with TRBD1. The CDR3 is 14 amino acids. V trimming: 6 bases; J trimming: 8 bases; junction bases outside the gene matches: 6. Per germline, CDR1 MDHEN and CDR2 SYDVKM.

This chain links TRBV7-6 with TRBJ2-1; D unresolved. V lost 5 bases and J 9 bases, leaving 8 bases between the germline ends. In germline, CDR1 is SGHVS, CDR2 FNYEAQ. CDR3 length: 11 residues. Here the CDR3 DNA reads TGTGCCAGCAGCCCCGGCCGTGAGCAGTTCTTC. This sequence encodes CASSPGREQFF.